This record concerns one T cell receptor (beta chain) sequence. The data were obtained in a study of blood T cell repertoires in COVID-19. Method: immunoSEQ multiplex PCR; TCRdb's copy keeps in-frame clones and lacks some. The sample includes over 70,000 clones, around 89% of them seen just once. The V gene lost 3 bases and the J gene lost 0 bases, with 11 bases spanning the gap. The length of the CDR3 is 15 residues. Germline lookup yields CDR1 SQVTM and CDR2 ANQGSEA. The chain couples TRBV29-1 to TRBJ1-4; D may be TRBD1 (6 bases). The sequencing input was peripheral blood. The sequence was obtained from an elderly woman with active or convalescent COVID-19. This chain's CDR3 is CSVDGGAATNEKLFF. In DNA, the CDR3 is TGCAGCGTTGATGGGGGGGCCGCAACTAATGAAAAACTGTTTTTT.